This record looks at one T cell receptor (beta chain) sequence and its context. Its antigen is not identified. A read error may produce the germline difference seen at one junction end. A second PCR of 7 to 11 cycles used a sample-barcoded 5' primer and a J-beta primer mix. Via MiXCR, TCRdb re-called the 5' RACE reads, giving one row per CDR3 protein. The data hold around 1,900,000 distinct CDR3 sequences, with about two fifths observed a single time. This sample was included in a study of blood T cells in healthy people across ages. Germline CDR1 is SGHTA and CDR2 is FQGNSA. This CDR3 is built from 15 residues. Notes on the study in general: Per million T cells, the diversity of TCR beta decreased roughly linearly as age advanced. The donors' CMV status was not determined, possibly confounding changes in expanded clonotypes.

Sequencing used blood. The TCR sequence derives from a human donor in good health. The V and J genes are TRBV7-2 and TRBJ1-2; 9 bases match TRBD1. DNA for the CDR3: TGTGCCAGCAGCGTAGCAGGACAGGGGAACCATGGCTACACCTTC. It is translated as CASSVAGQGNHGYTF.